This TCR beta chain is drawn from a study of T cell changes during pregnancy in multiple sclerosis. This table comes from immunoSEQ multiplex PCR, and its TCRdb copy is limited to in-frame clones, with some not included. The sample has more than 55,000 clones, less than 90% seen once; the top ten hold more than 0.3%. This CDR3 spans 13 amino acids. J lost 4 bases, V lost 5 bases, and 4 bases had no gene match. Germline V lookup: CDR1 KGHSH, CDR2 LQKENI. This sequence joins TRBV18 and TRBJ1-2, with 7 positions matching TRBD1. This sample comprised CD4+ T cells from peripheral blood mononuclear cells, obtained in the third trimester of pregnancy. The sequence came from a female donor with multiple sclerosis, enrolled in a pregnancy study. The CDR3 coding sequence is TGTGCCAGCTCATCCGGGACAGTCTATGGCTACACCTTC. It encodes CASSSGTVYGYTF.